Here is one TCR beta chain with its context. Original data processing: Amplification with reference gene primers provided the estimates of nucleated cell counts. Data came from immunoSEQ multiplex PCR; TCRdb stores just in-frame clones and leaves some out. V and J calls and clone size are those listed in that table; D and trimming were worked out from the DNA. The sample lists more than 85,000 clones, around 86% occurring once. The data stem from a study of blood T cell repertoires in COVID-19. Study as a whole: Researchers got acute and convalescent COVID-19 samples from the United States, Italy and Spain. T cells, B-cell-depleted T cells, or PBMCs provided the cDNA or gDNA that served as material.

This TCR was sampled from a man aged 45-65 years with acute or convalescent COVID-19. The sample comprised peripheral blood.

CDR3 coding DNA: TGTGCCATCAGCGTCAACAGGGGCCCCAACACTGAAGCTTTCTTT. Its translation: CAISVNRGPNTEAFF. This chain joins TRBV10-3 and TRBJ1-1, with 7 bases that match TRBD1. Germline CDR1 and CDR2: ENHRY and SYGVKD. V lost 6 bases to trimming and J lost 2 bases; unmatched junction nucleotides: 9. The CDR3 has 15 residues.